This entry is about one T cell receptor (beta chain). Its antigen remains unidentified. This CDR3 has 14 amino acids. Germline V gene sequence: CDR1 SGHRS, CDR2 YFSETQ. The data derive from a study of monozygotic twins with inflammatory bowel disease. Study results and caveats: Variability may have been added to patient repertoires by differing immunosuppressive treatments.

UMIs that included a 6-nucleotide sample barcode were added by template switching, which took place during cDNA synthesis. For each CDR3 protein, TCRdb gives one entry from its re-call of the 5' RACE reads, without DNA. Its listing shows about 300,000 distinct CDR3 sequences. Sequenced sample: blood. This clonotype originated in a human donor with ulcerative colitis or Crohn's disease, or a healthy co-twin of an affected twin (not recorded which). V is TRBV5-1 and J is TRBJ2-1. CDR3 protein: CASSLDRTYNEQFF.